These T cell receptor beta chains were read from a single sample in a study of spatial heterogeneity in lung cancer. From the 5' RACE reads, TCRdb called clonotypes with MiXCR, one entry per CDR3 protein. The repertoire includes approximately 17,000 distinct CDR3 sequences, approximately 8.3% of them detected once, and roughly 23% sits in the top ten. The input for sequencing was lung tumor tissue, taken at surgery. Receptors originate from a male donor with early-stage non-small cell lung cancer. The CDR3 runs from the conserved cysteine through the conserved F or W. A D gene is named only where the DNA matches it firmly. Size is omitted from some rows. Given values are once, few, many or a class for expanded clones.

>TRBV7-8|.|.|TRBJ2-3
CAISQARDTQYF
TGTGCCATCAGCCAGGCGAGGGATACGCAGTATTTT
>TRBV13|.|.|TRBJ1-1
CASSFSNLQVPMNTEAFF
TGTGCCAGCAGCTTCTCGAACCTACAGGTGCCCATGAACACTGAAGCTTTCTTT
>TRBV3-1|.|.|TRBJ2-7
CASSLSGSSYEQYF
TGTGCCAGCAGCCTATCGGGATCCAGCTACGAGCAGTACTTC
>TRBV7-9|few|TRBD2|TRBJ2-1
CASSPGGNEQFF
TGTGCCAGCAGCCCGGGGGGGAATGAGCAGTTCTTC
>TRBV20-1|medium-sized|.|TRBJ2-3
CSTGTAGTQYF
TGCAGTACCGGGACCGCCGGCACGCAGTATTTT
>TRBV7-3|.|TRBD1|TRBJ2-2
CASSRDRGTGELFF
TGTGCCAGCAGCAGAGACAGGGGGACCGGGGAGCTGTTTTTT
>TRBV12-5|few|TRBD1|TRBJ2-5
CASGLGQVGETQYF
TGTGCTAGTGGTTTAGGACAGGTCGGTGAGACCCAGTACTTC
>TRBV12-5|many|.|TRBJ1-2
CASGSGGGGAVGYTF
TGTGCTAGTGGTTCCGGCGGGGGGGGTGCTGTTGGCTACACCTTC
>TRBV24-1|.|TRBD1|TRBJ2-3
CATSGDGQGFTDTQYF
TGTGCCACCAGTGGCGACGGACAGGGGTTCACAGATACGCAGTATTTT
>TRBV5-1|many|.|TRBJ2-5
CASMVGGSFQETQYF
TGCGCCAGCATGGTTGGGGGCAGCTTCCAAGAGACCCAGTACTTC
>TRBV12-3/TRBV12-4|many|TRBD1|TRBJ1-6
CASSSSQGGNSPLHF
TGTGCCAGCAGTTCGAGTCAGGGGGGAAATTCACCCCTCCACTTT
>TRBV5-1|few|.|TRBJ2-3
CASRPTDTQYF
TGCGCCAGCCGGCCCACAGATACGCAGTATTTT
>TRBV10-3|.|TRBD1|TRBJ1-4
CATGTGGGEKLFF
TGTGCCACCGGGACAGGGGGCGGTGAAAAACTGTTTTTT
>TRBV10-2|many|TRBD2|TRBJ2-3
CASKGGGTDTQYF
TGCGCCAGCAAGGGCGGGGGGACAGATACGCAGTATTTT
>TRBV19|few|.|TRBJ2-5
CASSSPGLEAQYF
TGTGCCAGTAGCTCCCCGGGTCTCGAGGCCCAGTACTTC
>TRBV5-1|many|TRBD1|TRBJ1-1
CASSPLWPTGRNTEAFF
TGCGCCAGCAGCCCGTTGTGGCCGACAGGGAGGAACACTGAAGCTTTCTTT
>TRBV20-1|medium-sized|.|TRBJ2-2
CSGVSSGHTGELFF
TGCAGCGGCGTAAGTAGCGGTCACACCGGGGAGCTGTTTTTT
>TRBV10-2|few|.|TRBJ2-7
CAVYGPSSYEQYF
TGCGCCGTTTACGGTCCTAGCTCCTACGAGCAGTACTTC
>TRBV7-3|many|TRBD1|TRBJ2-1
CASSPNPDRPNEQFF
TGTGCCAGCAGCCCCAACCCGGACAGGCCCAATGAGCAGTTCTTC
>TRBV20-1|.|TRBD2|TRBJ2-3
CSARGVTSTDTQYF
TGCAGTGCTCGGGGGGTGACTAGCACAGATACGCAGTATTTT
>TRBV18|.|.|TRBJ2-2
CASSPPGSHSGELFF
TGTGCCAGCTCACCACCCGGTAGCCACTCCGGGGAGCTGTTTTTT
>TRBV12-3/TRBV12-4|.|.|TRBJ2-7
CASSFRGQTYLPGRREQYF
TGTGCCAGCAGTTTCCGGGGGCAGACATATCTACCCGGGAGGCGCGAGCAGTACTTC
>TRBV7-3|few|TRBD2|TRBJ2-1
CASSFGVAGGPDEQFF
TGTGCCAGCAGCTTTGGGGTAGCGGGGGGGCCGGATGAGCAGTTCTTC
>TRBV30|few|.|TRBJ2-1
CAWSVDRGYNEQFF
TGTGCCTGGAGTGTAGATAGGGGCTACAATGAGCAGTTCTTC
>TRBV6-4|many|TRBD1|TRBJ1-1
CASSATTGVTEAFF
TGTGCCAGCAGTGCCACGACAGGGGTCACTGAAGCTTTCTTT
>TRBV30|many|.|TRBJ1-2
CAWSQTGGYTF
TGTGCCTGGAGTCAAACAGGTGGCTACACCTTC
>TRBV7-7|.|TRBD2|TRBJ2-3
CASSLTSGGTDTQYF
TGTGCTAGCAGCTTGACTAGCGGGGGGACAGATACGCAGTATTTT
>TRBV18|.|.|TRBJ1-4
CASSPPKGQGGEKLFF
TGTGCCAGCTCACCACCTAAAGGTCAGGGCGGCGAAAAACTGTTTTTT
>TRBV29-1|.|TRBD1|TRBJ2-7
CSVDLGTGGPYEQYF
TGCAGCGTTGACCTTGGGACAGGGGGTCCCTACGAGCAGTACTTC
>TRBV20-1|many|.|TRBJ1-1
CSASRTEAFF
TGCAGTGCTAGCCGGACTGAAGCTTTCTTT
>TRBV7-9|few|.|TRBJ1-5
CASSLGEGNNQPQHF
TGTGCCAGCAGCTTAGGAGAGGGAAACAATCAGCCCCAGCATTTT